This passage covers 28 T cell receptor beta chains from one sample sequenced in a study of CD8+ T cells in alopecia areata (dated by TCRdb to 2017 to 2018). The library was obtained by the immunoSEQ multiplex PCR assay. For TCR sequencing, RNA was extracted from every sample and reverse transcribed into cDNA to serve as template. TCRdb carries this immuneACCESS record with in-frame sequences only. Its versions omit some clonotypes, under half of them owing to an unresolved V gene in the studies checked, with the rest unexplained. Within this sample are about 250,000 clones, with approximately 60% of them counted one time only. Clones ranked in the top ten supply 0.9% to 0.95% of the sample. In light of the paper, this sample's treatment or condition label describes: oral pan-JAK inhibitor, 5-10 mg twice daily. This material consisted of CD4+ T cells sorted from blood, taken between weeks 51 and 54, from a patient treated with tofacitinib. These receptors all stem from a human donor with alopecia areata.

The gene calls are TRBV29-1 and TRBJ1-1; no clear D. Between the trimmed V and J ends, which lost 7 bases and 0 bases, there was a span of 9 bases. This CDR3 region has 12 residues. Germline values: CDR1 SQVTM, CDR2 ANQGSEA. CDR3 sequence reads: CSANVLNTEAFF. Written as DNA, the CDR3 is TGCAGCGCTAACGTCCTGAACACTGAAGCTTTCTTT.

V is TRBV29-1 and J is TRBJ2-1; TRBD2 agrees at 8 bases. V lost 1 base to trimming and J lost 9 bases; unmatched junction nucleotides: 8. This CDR3 region has 14 residues. Per the germline V gene, CDR1 is SQVTM and CDR2 is ANQGSEA. DNA of the CDR3: TGCAGCGTTGAAGGACCTTCTAGCGGGCGTGAGCAGTTCTTC. Protein: CSVEGPSSGREQFF.

As concerns this clone: Other DNA sequences of this sample code for an identical CDR3. The V gene is TRBV5-1, the J gene TRBJ2-7; the D gene is possibly TRBD1 (6 bases). In germline, CDR1 is SGHRS, CDR2 YFSETQ. This CDR3 comprises 15 residues. V lost 0 bases and J 1 base, leaving 11 bases between the germline ends. The CDR3 DNA reads as TGCGCCAGCAGCTTGGGTCAGGGGCGGTCCTACGAGCAGTACTTC. It encodes CASSLGQGRSYEQYF.

This clone appeared a few times. The chain has TRBV6-5 and TRBJ2-1; D is unresolved. This CDR3 region has 14 residues. Germline assignment: CDR1 MNHEY and CDR2 SVGAGI. V was trimmed by 5 bases and J by 4 bases, leaving 12 bases between them. The CDR3 bases are TGTGCCAGCAGTACCCCGGGCCCTTACAATGAGCAGTTCTTC. Its translation: CASSTPGPYNEQFF.

As regards this clone: A read error may explain this, as a much larger clone is one base away. The V gene is TRBV9, the J gene TRBJ2-5, with TRBD2 identical over 8 bases. The V segment lost 0 bases and the J segment 5 bases; nucleotides outside the gene matches: 0. The CDR3 runs to 13 residues. CDR1 is SGDLS, CDR2 YYNGEE, per germline. In DNA form, the CDR3 reads TGTGCCAGCAGCGTAGTAGCGGGGGAGACCCAGTACTTC. Amino acid sequence: CASSVVAGETQYF.

As regards this clone: The sample holds other DNA sequences that translate to the same CDR3. The rearrangement links TRBV30 to TRBJ2-7; D unresolved. The CDR3 sequence is 11 residues long. Germline V CDR1 and CDR2: GTSNPN, SVGIG (reference sequence). V lost 3 bases, J lost 3 bases, and 6 bases lay in between. This chain's CDR3 is CAWSGDYEQYF. The CDR3 coding sequence is TGTGCCTGGAGCGGTGACTACGAGCAGTACTTC.

The V and J genes are TRBV29-1 and TRBJ1-5, with 10 bases identical to TRBD1. The V segment lost 5 bases and the J segment 3 bases; nucleotides outside the gene matches: 7. CDR1 is SQVTM and CDR2 is ANQGSEA in the germline V gene. CDR3 size: 15 residues. Written as DNA, the CDR3 is TGCAGCGTTCAATCGACAGGGGGCTTCAATCAGCCCCAGCATTTT. Amino acid sequence: CSVQSTGGFNQPQHF.

The sample holds a few counts of this clone. This chain uses TRBV30 with TRBJ2-7, with D possibly TRBD1 on 6 matching bases. V was clipped by 5 bases and J by 7 bases, with 12 bases between them. This CDR3 comprises 11 residues. CDR1 is GTSNPN, CDR2 SVGIG, per germline (reference sequence). CDR3: CAWDRIGEQYF. The CDR3 region has the DNA TGTGCCTGGGACAGGATTGGTGAGCAGTACTTC.

This clone came up a few times. The rearrangement joins TRBV7-9 to TRBJ1-4; 8 bases map to TRBD1. Trimming took 5 bases from V and 5 from J; bases not matched to a gene: 7. The CDR3 is 15 residues long. The germline CDR1 and CDR2 sequences are SEHNR and FQNEAQ (reference sequence). CDR3 region: CASSTMTGVNEKLFF. The CDR3 nucleotides read TGTGCCAGCAGCACCATGACAGGGGTAAATGAAAAACTGTTTTTT.

The rearrangement links TRBV20-1 to TRBJ2-1, with D unclear. The CDR3 loop spans 11 amino acids. Trimming pared 6 bases from V and 10 bases from J, leaving 13 bases between. Germline V gives CDR1 DFQATT, CDR2 SNEGSKA (reference sequence). CDR3 sequence: CSAYEAHEQFF. The DNA for the CDR3 is TGCAGTGCCTATGAGGCCCACGAGCAGTTCTTC.

This clone turned up a few times. The genes are TRBV25-1 and TRBJ2-2, with unresolved D. With 5 bases removed from V and 5 bases from J, the gap between germline ends came to 9 bases. Germline CDR1 reads MGHDK; CDR2 reads SYGVNS. This CDR3 has 13 residues. DNA for the CDR3: TGTGCCAGCAGTTTCGGGCGGACCGGGGAGCTGTTTTTT. The encoded protein is CASSFGRTGELFF.

The chain employs TRBV15 and TRBJ1-2; no clear D. Germline values: CDR1 LNHNV, CDR2 YYDKDF (reference sequence). V was cut by 3 bases and J by 4 bases, with 9 bases left in between. The CDR3 loop spans 13 amino acids. In DNA, the CDR3 is TGTGCCACCAGCAGCAGATCAGTCTATGGCTACACCTTC. Encoded protein: CATSSRSVYGYTF.

The rearrangement joins TRBV9 to TRBJ2-7; weak D call: TRBD2 (6 bases). Trimming stripped 2 bases from V and 6 bases from J, with 12 bases between. CDR3 size: 13 residues. Germline lookup yields CDR1 SGDLS and CDR2 YYNGEE. The CDR3 loop reads CASSVSGESEQYF. The CDR3 coding sequence is TGTGCCAGCAGCGTCTCGGGGGAATCCGAGCAGTACTTC.

For the CDR3, the DNA is TGTGCCAGCAGTCAGACAGGGGGCTATGGCTACACCTTC. As protein: CASSQTGGYGYTF. V usage is TRBV6-4 and J usage is TRBJ1-2; 9 bases align to TRBD1. J was trimmed by 4 bases and V by 5 bases; bases with no gene match: 2. The CDR3 consists of 13 residues. Germline CDR1 and CDR2: MRHNA and SNTAGT.

V is TRBV4-1 and J is TRBJ2-3; 10 positions agree with TRBD1. Looked up from germline, CDR1 is MGHRA and CDR2 is YSYEKL. The CDR3 spans 18 residues. V dropped 1 base and J dropped 4; count of bases not matched to a gene: 11. The CDR3 nucleotides read TGCGCCAGCAGCCAAGTAGGGGCCGGGACAGGGGAATCAGATACGCAGTATTTT. It encodes CASSQVGAGTGESDTQYF.

The table lists this clone with a count of one. V gene TRBV10-3 combines with J gene TRBJ2-3; D perhaps matches TRBD1 (5 bases). The germline CDR1 and CDR2 sequences are ENHRY and SYGVKD. The CDR3 sequence is 14 residues long. V lost 4 bases, J lost 2 bases, and 10 bases lay in between. The CDR3 reads CAISAGRDTDTQYF. CDR3 DNA: TGTGCCATCAGTGCAGGGCGCGACACAGATACGCAGTATTTT.

The chain employs TRBV7-2 and TRBJ1-5; D ambiguous. Germline V lookup: CDR1 SGHTA, CDR2 FQGNSA. V was clipped by 5 bases and J by 6 bases, with 11 bases between them. The CDR3 runs to 13 residues. Here the CDR3 reads CASSRLGGQPQHF. The DNA for the CDR3 is TGTGCCAGCAGCCGACTAGGCGGTCAGCCCCAGCATTTT.

This clone was observed a single time. V usage is TRBV30 and J usage is TRBJ1-1, with D unclear. Germline V gene lookup returns CDR1 GTSNPN and CDR2 SVGIG (reference sequence). The V end lost 3 bases, the J end lost 0 bases, and 5 bases lay between the germline ends. The CDR3 length is 12 residues. CDR3 sequence reads: CAWSPLNTEAFF. The DNA for the CDR3 is TGTGCCTGGAGCCCGTTGAACACTGAAGCTTTCTTT.

The chain recombines TRBV2 with TRBJ1-1; no clear D gene. The germline CDR1 and CDR2 sequences are SNHLY and FYNNEI. Trimming left V 3 bases short and J 7 bases short, with 9 bases between. The CDR3 length is 12 residues. The CDR3, as DNA: TGTGCCAGCAGTGATCCTAACTATGAAGCTTTCTTT. Encoded protein: CASSDPNYEAFF.

V usage is TRBV7-9 and J usage is TRBJ1-2; no definite D call. This CDR3 contains 13 residues. The germline V and J ends were trimmed by 5 bases and 4 bases, with 11 bases remaining between them. CDR1 is SEHNR, CDR2 FQNEAQ, per germline (reference sequence). CDR3 region: CASSPPGSYGYTF. DNA for the CDR3: TGTGCCAGCAGCCCTCCCGGGAGCTATGGCTACACCTTC.

This clone occurred a few times. The chain carries TRBV27 and TRBJ1-6; the D gene is possibly TRBD1 (5 bases). Germline V gene sequence: CDR1 MNHEY, CDR2 SMNVEV (reference sequence). With 3 bases removed from V and 8 bases from J, the gap between germline ends came to 5 bases. This CDR3 is built from 12 residues. CDR3 loop: CASSFRDSPLHF. Here the CDR3 DNA reads TGTGCCAGCAGTTTCAGGGATTCACCCCTCCACTTT.

The V call is TRBV30, the J call TRBJ2-7; 7 nucleotides line up with TRBD1. The CDR3 runs to 15 residues. Germline CDR1 GTSNPN, CDR2 SVGIG (reference sequence). Trimming removed 3 bases from V and 2 bases from J; junction bases left unmatched: 10. Here the CDR3 reads CAWSRPDRVPYEQYF. For the CDR3, the DNA is TGTGCCTGGAGCCGCCCTGACAGGGTACCCTACGAGCAGTACTTC.

A single count supports this clone. The chain is built from TRBV6-6 and TRBJ1-1, with D possibly TRBD1 on 5 matching bases. V was pared by 7 bases and J by 4 bases, with 13 bases between. The CDR3 runs to 13 residues. Germline V lookup: CDR1 MNHNY, CDR2 SVGAGI (reference sequence). In DNA, the CDR3 is TGTGCCAGCACCTCGGCGAGGGGCACTGAAGCTTTCTTT. As protein: CASTSARGTEAFF.

V usage is TRBV7-9 and J usage is TRBJ2-7, with 7 bases that match TRBD1. CDR1 is SEHNR and CDR2 is FQNEAQ in the germline V gene (reference sequence). This CDR3 is 15 amino acids long. V lost 5 bases and J lost 1; bases outside the gene matches: 8. The CDR3 region is CASSPEGQLSYEQYF. In nucleotides, the CDR3 is TGTGCCAGCAGCCCAGAGGGACAGCTGTCCTACGAGCAGTACTTC.

This rearrangement joins TRBV4-1 to TRBJ2-7, with TRBD1 identical over 7 bases. This CDR3 is 13 amino acids long. Per germline, CDR1 MGHRA and CDR2 YSYEKL. The J segment lost 6 bases and the V segment lost 3 bases, leaving 5 bases of the junction unmatched. CDR3 bases: TGCGCCAGCAGCCATTCGACAGGGTTCGAGCAGTACTTC. The encoded protein is CASSHSTGFEQYF.

In its sample, this clone was seen a few times. The chain couples TRBV30 to TRBJ1-2, with D tentatively TRBD1 (5 bases). The CDR3 is 12 residues long. Trimming pared 3 bases from V and 11 bases from J, leaving 16 bases between. Looked up from germline, CDR1 is GTSNPN and CDR2 is SVGIG (reference sequence). The CDR3 here is CAWRDRQTEYTF. CDR3 nucleotides: TGTGCCTGGAGGGACCGACAGACCGAATACACCTTC.

This clone was picked up one time. This chain connects TRBV25-1 to TRBJ2-5; 9 bases agree with TRBD2. The CDR3 runs 15 residues. Germline V gene sequence: CDR1 MGHDK, CDR2 SYGVNS. The V and J ends lost 8 bases and 1 base, in that order; junction bases with no gene match: 8. The CDR3 region is CASRPAGGPQETQYF. CDR3 nucleotides: TGTGCCAGCCGCCCGGCGGGGGGGCCCCAAGAGACCCAGTACTTC.

The chain employs TRBV15 and TRBJ1-2; D is perhaps TRBD1 (5 bases). CDR3 length: 13 amino acids. The germline V and J ends were trimmed by 0 bases and 8 bases, with 10 bases remaining between them. Per the germline V gene, CDR1 is LNHNV and CDR2 is YYDKDF (reference sequence). CDR3 DNA sequence: TGTGCCACCAGCAGAGATAGAGGGGTAGGCTACACCTTC. Translating gives CATSRDRGVGYTF.